This T cell receptor beta chain was recovered during a study of OX40 agonist ivuxolimab in advanced cancers. This clone has a single count. The same CDR3 is also encoded by other DNA sequences in this sample. Germline CDR1 MNHNS, CDR2 SASEGT. The CDR3 is 10 residues long. V shed 11 bases, J shed 4 bases, and the junction held 2 bases outside the gene matches. The repertoire was sequenced with immunoSEQ multiplex PCR; TCRdb's copy has only in-frame clones and lacks some. This sample has under 80,000 clones; approximately 91% occur once, and the top ten carry 15% to 20%. This TCR came from an adult with an advanced solid tumor such as melanoma, head and neck, liver or kidney cancer. The source material was CD4+ or CD8+ T cells sorted from blood, sampled in a trial of the OX40 agonist ivuxolimab. V and J are TRBV6-1 and TRBJ2-7, with 7 bases identical to TRBD2. CDR3 loop: CAGGVYEQYF. The CDR3 DNA is TGTGCCGGGGGGGTATACGAGCAGTACTTC.